This is a list of T cell receptor beta chains from one sample in a study of OX40 agonist ivuxolimab in advanced cancers. Measured with immunoSEQ multiplex PCR; TCRdb has only the in-frame clones, and not every one. In the table there are some 94,000 clones, more than 75% of which are singletons. The source was CD4+ or CD8+ T cells sorted from blood, collected in a trial of the OX40 agonist ivuxolimab. The receptors shown here come from an adult with an advanced solid tumor such as melanoma, head and neck, liver or kidney cancer. The CDR3 runs from the conserved cysteine through the conserved F or W. A row's size may be missing; if present it is once, few, many or a size class.

V gene	J gene	clone size	CDR3 protein
TRBV30	TRBJ2-7	once	CAWSLGSGVYEQYF
TRBV7-9	.	.	CASSYDKVDEQYF
TRBV6-1	TRBJ2-5	.	CASSAIAGGQETQYF
TRBV10-1	TRBJ2-7	.	CASRGWTGIDEQYF
TRBV19	TRBJ2-7	.	CASSGQGGGEQYF
TRBV7-2	TRBJ1-1	.	CASIYDSHNTEAFF
TRBV10-3	TRBJ2-5	.	CAISESGARPETQYF
TRBV6-1	TRBJ2-1	.	CASSVDPTSYNEQFF
TRBV2	TRBJ2-3	.	CASSVRGLAEGTDTQYF
TRBV5-1	TRBJ1-2	.	CASSLGPSAGDNYGYTF
TRBV19	TRBJ1-6	once	CASSVGVGNSPLHF
TRBV7-7	TRBJ2-2	.	CASSSRVNTGELFF
TRBV5-1	TRBJ2-3	.	CASSWSGTSADTQYF
TRBV19	TRBJ1-2	.	CASSVPGTDYGYTF
TRBV19	TRBJ2-7	.	CASRGARYEQYF
TRBV25-1	TRBJ2-3	.	CASSEFGTGTDTQYF
TRBV7-3	TRBJ2-2	.	CASSRGLGGGELFF
TRBV19	TRBJ2-7	.	CASSTVPHYEQYF
TRBV9	TRBJ2-7	once	CASSVAPGGTYEQYF
TRBV7-2	TRBJ1-1	.	CASSLETGRKKAFF
TRBV29-1	TRBJ2-3	.	CSVEKLAGVNTQYF
TRBV19	TRBJ2-4	once	CASSIIGIAKNIQYF
TRBV7-2	TRBJ2-5	.	CASSLAGTSGLGKAQYF
TRBV19	TRBJ1-2	.	CASSPQGVSNYGYTF
TRBV10-3	TRBJ2-5	few	CASSYDSTTTQYF
TRBV15	TRBJ1-2	.	CATSRSLDRGTDGYTF
TRBV7-2	TRBJ2-1	.	CASSLASGRPHEQFF
TRBV9	TRBJ1-2	.	CASSPRGGDYGYTF